Listed here is a single T cell receptor beta chain. TCRdb keeps only in-frame clones here, not all; method: immunoSEQ multiplex PCR. The data contain 250,000 to 300,000 clones, 86% of them singletons. This entry belongs to a study of blood T cell repertoires in COVID-19. Study-wide context: Collection of acute and convalescent COVID-19 samples took place in the United States, Italy and Spain. Sample material is recorded as cDNA or gDNA derived from T cells, B-cell-depleted T cells, or PBMCs.

In Seattle, patients joined the study during active infection and were tracked longitudinally. V lost 2 bases and J lost 10; bases outside the gene matches: 6. The CDR3 loop spans 14 amino acids. Germline CDR1 and CDR2: LGHDT and YNNKEL (reference sequence). The V and J genes are TRBV3-1 (or the pseudogene TRBV3-2) and TRBJ2-1, with 9 bases identical to TRBD2. This sequence originates from a woman aged 70-85 years with COVID-19, enrolled during active disease. Material for sequencing was peripheral blood. The CDR3 sequence is CASSQFPSGVEQFF. CDR3 sequence (DNA): TGTGCCAGCAGCCAATTCCCTAGCGGGGTAGAGCAGTTCTTC.